These T cell receptor beta chains were read from a single sample in a study of identical twins. TCRdb itself ran the 5' RACE reads through MiXCR, one entry per CDR3 protein. The repertoire holds 250,000 to 350,000 distinct CDR3 sequences, roughly 9.7% seen once, with roughly 7% in the top ten. This same sample was also part of a study on yellow fever vaccine responses in identical twins.

The sequencing sample was made of CD8+ T cells sorted from blood. All receptors derive from a woman under 30 in good health. Each CDR3 is given with its conserved first and last residue. The order of the fields is V gene, D gene, clone size, J gene, CDR3 DNA, CDR3 protein. The D gene is left open where the match is weak. Size values are once, few and many counts, or a class for expanded clones, and some rows have none.

>TRBV7-2|NA|many|TRBJ2-7
TGTGCCAGCAGCTTAATACCTCCATCCTACGAGCAGTACTTC
CASSLIPPSYEQYF
>TRBV20-1|TRBD1|few|TRBJ1-6
TGCAGTGCTAGAGATCACGGACAGGGTAATTCACCCCTCCACTTT
CSARDHGQGNSPLHF
>TRBV28|TRBD2|NA|TRBJ2-3
TGTGCCAGCAGTTTACCTACTAGCGGTAACACAGATACGCAGTATTTT
CASSLPTSGNTDTQYF
>TRBV6-2/TRBV6-3|TRBD1|few|TRBJ1-2
TGTGCCAGCAGTTACTCCGGGACAGGGTCTGGCTATGGCTACACCTTC
CASSYSGTGSGYGYTF
>TRBV10-3|TRBD1|many|TRBJ2-2
TGTGCCATCCAAGGGACAGGGGACACCGGGGAGCTGTTTTTT
CAIQGTGDTGELFF
>TRBV5-4|NA|NA|TRBJ2-1
TGTGCCAGCAGCTCCGAAAACAGTGGCGGGGAGTTCTTC
CASSSENSGGEFF
>TRBV29-1|NA|many|TRBJ2-2
TGCAGCGTTGTTGGGGGAGAAACTAACACCGGGGAGCTGTTTTTT
CSVVGGETNTGELFF
>TRBV6-1|NA|many|TRBJ2-5
TGTGCCAGCAGTGGGGGGGCCCAAGAGACCCAGTACTTC
CASSGGAQETQYF
>TRBV10-3|NA|NA|TRBJ1-1
TGTGCCATTGCCGGGACAAAAAACACTGAAGCTTTCTTT
CAIAGTKNTEAFF
>TRBV5-1|NA|few|TRBJ2-5
TGCGCCAGCAGCTTCAGCCAGCTTCTCCAAGAGACCCAGTACTTC
CASSFSQLLQETQYF
>TRBV15|TRBD2|many|TRBJ2-5
TGTGCCACCAGCAGAGTTGCGCAGGGAGGGGAGACCCAGTACTTC
CATSRVAQGGETQYF
>TRBV10-2|NA|many|TRBJ1-3
TGCGCCACCCGGAGTGGAAACACCATATATTTT
CATRSGNTIYF
>TRBV5-1|NA|many|TRBJ2-1
TGCGCCAGCAGCTTACGACAGAGCTCCTACAATGAGCAGTTCTTC
CASSLRQSSYNEQFF
>TRBV7-9|NA|few|TRBJ1-1
TGTGCCAGCAGCGTAGACGGAGTGAACACTGAAGCTTTCTTT
CASSVDGVNTEAFF
>TRBV5-6|TRBD1|many|TRBJ2-1
TGTGCCAGCAGCTGGGGACAGGACGGCCACAATGAGCAGTTCTTC
CASSWGQDGHNEQFF
>TRBV6-1|NA|few|TRBJ2-3
TGTGCCAGCAGTCCTTGGCTTACAGATACGCAGTATTTT
CASSPWLTDTQYF
>TRBV27|NA|NA|TRBJ1-1
TGTGCCAGCAGTTTCTATTTGGACACTGAAGCTTTCTTT
CASSFYLDTEAFF
>TRBV7-8|NA|many|TRBJ2-7
TGTGCCAGCAGCCCAGTTGGCAACCTCTACGAGCAGTACTTC
CASSPVGNLYEQYF
>TRBV7-9|NA|few|TRBJ2-7
TGTGCCTCCCCCCCGGACGGGACGGGTTCCTACGAGCAGTACTTC
CASPPDGTGSYEQYF
>TRBV6-2/TRBV6-3|TRBD2|NA|TRBJ2-3
TGTGCCAGCAGATCTACACCACTTCTAGCGGGAGAGACAGATACGCAGTATTTT
CASRSTPLLAGETDTQYF
>TRBV5-5|TRBD2|many|TRBJ2-3
TGTGCCAGCAGCTTCCTAGCGGGGGGCAGCACAGATACGCAGTATTTT
CASSFLAGGSTDTQYF
>TRBV24-1|NA|many|TRBJ2-5
TGTGCCACCAGTGATGGGCGGCGGTTGGGAGAGACCCAGTACTTC
CATSDGRRLGETQYF